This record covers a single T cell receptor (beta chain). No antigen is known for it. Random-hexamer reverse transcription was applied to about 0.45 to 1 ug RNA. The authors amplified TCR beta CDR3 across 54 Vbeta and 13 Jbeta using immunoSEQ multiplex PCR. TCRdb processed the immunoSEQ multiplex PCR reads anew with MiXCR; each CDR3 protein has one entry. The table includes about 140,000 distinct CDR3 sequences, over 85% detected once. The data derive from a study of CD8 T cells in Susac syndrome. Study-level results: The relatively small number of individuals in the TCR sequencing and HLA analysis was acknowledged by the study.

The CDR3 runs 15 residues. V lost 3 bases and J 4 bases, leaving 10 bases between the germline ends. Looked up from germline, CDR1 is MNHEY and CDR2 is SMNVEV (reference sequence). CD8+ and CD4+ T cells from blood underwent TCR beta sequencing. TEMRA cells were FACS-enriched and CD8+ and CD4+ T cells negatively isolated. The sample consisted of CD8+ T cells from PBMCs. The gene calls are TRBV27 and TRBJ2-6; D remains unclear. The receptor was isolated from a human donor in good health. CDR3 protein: CASSFQSDGANVLTF. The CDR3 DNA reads TGTGCCAGCAGTTTTCAGTCTGACGGGGCCAACGTCCTGACTTTC.